This TCR beta chain was sequenced in a study of blood T cell repertoires in COVID-19. Overall study: The United States, Italy and Spain were the sources of the acute and convalescent COVID-19 samples. In each case, the material was cDNA or gDNA derived from T cells, B-cell-depleted T cells, or PBMCs.

This CDR3 is built from 13 residues. V was trimmed by 3 bases and J by 4 bases, leaving 7 bases between them. In the original analysis: Amplified reference gene primers provided the basis for estimating nucleated cell counts. TCRdb's copy holds only in-frame clones and misses some; the assay was immunoSEQ multiplex PCR. V and J calls and clone size are as listed in that table; D and trimming were resolved from the DNA. The sample includes about 170,000 clones, roughly 70% of them seen just once. Sequenced sample: peripheral blood. The receptor was isolated from a woman over 75 with acute or convalescent COVID-19. The chain uses TRBV12-3 or TRBV12-4 and TRBJ1-3; D unclear. CDR3 DNA sequence: TGTGCCAGCAGTTTTTGGAGCGGAAACACCATATATTTT. It yields the protein CASSFWSGNTIYF.